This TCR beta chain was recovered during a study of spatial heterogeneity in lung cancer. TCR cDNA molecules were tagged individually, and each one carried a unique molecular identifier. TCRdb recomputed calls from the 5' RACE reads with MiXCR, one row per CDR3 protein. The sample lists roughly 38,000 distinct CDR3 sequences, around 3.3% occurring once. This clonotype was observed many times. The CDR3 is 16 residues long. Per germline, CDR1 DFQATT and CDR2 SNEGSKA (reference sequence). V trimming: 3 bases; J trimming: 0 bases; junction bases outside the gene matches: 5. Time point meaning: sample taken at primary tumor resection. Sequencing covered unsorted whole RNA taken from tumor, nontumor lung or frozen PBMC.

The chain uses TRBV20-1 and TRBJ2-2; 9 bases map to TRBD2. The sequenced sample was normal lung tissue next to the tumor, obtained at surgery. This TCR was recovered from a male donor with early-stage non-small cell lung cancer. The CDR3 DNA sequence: TGCAGTGCTAGGCGTGTAGCGGGAGCGAACACCGGGGAGCTGTTTTTT. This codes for CSARRVAGANTGELFF.